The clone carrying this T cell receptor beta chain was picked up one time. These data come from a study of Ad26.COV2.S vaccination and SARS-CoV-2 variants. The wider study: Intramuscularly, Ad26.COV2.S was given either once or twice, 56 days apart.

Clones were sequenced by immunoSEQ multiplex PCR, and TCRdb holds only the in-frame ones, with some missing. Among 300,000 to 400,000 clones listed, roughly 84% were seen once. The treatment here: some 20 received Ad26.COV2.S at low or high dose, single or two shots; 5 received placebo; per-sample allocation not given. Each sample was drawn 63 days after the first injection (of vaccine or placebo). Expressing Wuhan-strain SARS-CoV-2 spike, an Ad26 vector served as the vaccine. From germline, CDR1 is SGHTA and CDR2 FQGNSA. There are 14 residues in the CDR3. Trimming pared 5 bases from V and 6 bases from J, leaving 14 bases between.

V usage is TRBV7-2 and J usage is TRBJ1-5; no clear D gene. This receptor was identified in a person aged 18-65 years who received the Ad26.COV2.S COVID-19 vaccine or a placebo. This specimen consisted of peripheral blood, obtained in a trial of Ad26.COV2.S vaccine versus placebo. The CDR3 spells CASSLGGPSQPQHF. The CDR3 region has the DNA TGTGCCAGCAGCCTTGGAGGGCCGAGTCAGCCCCAGCATTTT.